These 6 T cell receptor beta chains share one sample of origin, sequenced in a study of beta chain features in type 1 diabetes. Since all of the isolated RNA was reverse transcribed, expressed TCRB transcripts were what got sequenced. Generated by immunoSEQ multiplex PCR, the TCRdb table keeps only in-frame clones and is missing some. The sample holds 300,000 to 450,000 clones, around 20% seen once. Sequenced: naive CD4+ T cells from blood. These receptors came from a woman aged 18-30 years in good health.

This clone was picked up a small number of times. In DNA, the CDR3 is TGTGCCAGCAGTACCCCCTCGAGCCAAAACAATGAGCAGTTCTTC. Translation: CASSTPSSQNNEQFF. This sequence joins TRBV28 and TRBJ2-1; D unresolved. CDR1 is MDHEN, CDR2 SYDVKM, per germline. V was clipped by 5 bases and J by 5 bases, with 16 bases between them. The CDR3 loop spans 15 amino acids.

This clone was counted a few times. The chain combines TRBV2 with TRBJ1-5; D not resolved. The V gene lost 2 bases and the J gene lost 4 bases, with 12 bases spanning the gap. The germline V gene has CDR1 SNHLY and CDR2 FYNNEI. The CDR3 sequence is 15 residues long. The CDR3 sequence: CASSETGLRNQPQHF. The DNA for the CDR3 is TGTGCCAGCAGTGAAACGGGGTTGAGGAATCAGCCCCAGCATTTT.

The chain joins TRBV6-1 to TRBJ2-3, with a tentative D call TRBD2 (6 bases). The CDR3 runs 13 residues. Germline loops: CDR1 MNHNS, CDR2 SASEGT. Trimming took off 7 bases at V and 1 base at J, with 9 bases between the two ends. The CDR3 nucleotides read TGTGCCAGCAATGGACTACGCACAGATACGCAGTATTTT. Its translation is CASNGLRTDTQYF.

The gene calls are TRBV7-9 and TRBJ2-5; 9 bases match TRBD2. Germline V CDR1 and CDR2: SEHNR, FQNEAQ (reference sequence). The CDR3 contains 16 residues. The V segment lost 3 bases and the J segment 5 bases; nucleotides outside the gene matches: 10. CDR3 region: CASSFTSGWSGETQYF. The CDR3 nucleotides read TGTGCCAGCAGCTTTACTAGCGGGTGGAGCGGGGAGACCCAGTACTTC.

This clone appeared a few times. The chain recombines TRBV20-1 with TRBJ1-2; unclear D gene. The CDR3 extends over 11 amino acids. The V end lost 8 bases, the J end lost 6 bases, and 13 bases lay between the germline ends. Germline CDR1 reads DFQATT; CDR2 reads SNEGSKA (reference sequence). The DNA for the CDR3 is TGCAGTCCTGGTGGAGCTCATGGCTACACCTTC. It translates to CSPGGAHGYTF.

The chain employs TRBV4-2 and TRBJ1-1; no firm D call. Germline lookup yields CDR1 LGHNA and CDR2 YNFKEQ. Trimming removed 0 bases at V and 10 bases at J, with 12 bases between. The CDR3 is made up of 13 amino acids. CDR3 residues: CASSQDGGEGAFF. Here the CDR3 DNA reads TGTGCCAGCAGCCAAGATGGTGGGGAGGGAGCTTTCTTT.